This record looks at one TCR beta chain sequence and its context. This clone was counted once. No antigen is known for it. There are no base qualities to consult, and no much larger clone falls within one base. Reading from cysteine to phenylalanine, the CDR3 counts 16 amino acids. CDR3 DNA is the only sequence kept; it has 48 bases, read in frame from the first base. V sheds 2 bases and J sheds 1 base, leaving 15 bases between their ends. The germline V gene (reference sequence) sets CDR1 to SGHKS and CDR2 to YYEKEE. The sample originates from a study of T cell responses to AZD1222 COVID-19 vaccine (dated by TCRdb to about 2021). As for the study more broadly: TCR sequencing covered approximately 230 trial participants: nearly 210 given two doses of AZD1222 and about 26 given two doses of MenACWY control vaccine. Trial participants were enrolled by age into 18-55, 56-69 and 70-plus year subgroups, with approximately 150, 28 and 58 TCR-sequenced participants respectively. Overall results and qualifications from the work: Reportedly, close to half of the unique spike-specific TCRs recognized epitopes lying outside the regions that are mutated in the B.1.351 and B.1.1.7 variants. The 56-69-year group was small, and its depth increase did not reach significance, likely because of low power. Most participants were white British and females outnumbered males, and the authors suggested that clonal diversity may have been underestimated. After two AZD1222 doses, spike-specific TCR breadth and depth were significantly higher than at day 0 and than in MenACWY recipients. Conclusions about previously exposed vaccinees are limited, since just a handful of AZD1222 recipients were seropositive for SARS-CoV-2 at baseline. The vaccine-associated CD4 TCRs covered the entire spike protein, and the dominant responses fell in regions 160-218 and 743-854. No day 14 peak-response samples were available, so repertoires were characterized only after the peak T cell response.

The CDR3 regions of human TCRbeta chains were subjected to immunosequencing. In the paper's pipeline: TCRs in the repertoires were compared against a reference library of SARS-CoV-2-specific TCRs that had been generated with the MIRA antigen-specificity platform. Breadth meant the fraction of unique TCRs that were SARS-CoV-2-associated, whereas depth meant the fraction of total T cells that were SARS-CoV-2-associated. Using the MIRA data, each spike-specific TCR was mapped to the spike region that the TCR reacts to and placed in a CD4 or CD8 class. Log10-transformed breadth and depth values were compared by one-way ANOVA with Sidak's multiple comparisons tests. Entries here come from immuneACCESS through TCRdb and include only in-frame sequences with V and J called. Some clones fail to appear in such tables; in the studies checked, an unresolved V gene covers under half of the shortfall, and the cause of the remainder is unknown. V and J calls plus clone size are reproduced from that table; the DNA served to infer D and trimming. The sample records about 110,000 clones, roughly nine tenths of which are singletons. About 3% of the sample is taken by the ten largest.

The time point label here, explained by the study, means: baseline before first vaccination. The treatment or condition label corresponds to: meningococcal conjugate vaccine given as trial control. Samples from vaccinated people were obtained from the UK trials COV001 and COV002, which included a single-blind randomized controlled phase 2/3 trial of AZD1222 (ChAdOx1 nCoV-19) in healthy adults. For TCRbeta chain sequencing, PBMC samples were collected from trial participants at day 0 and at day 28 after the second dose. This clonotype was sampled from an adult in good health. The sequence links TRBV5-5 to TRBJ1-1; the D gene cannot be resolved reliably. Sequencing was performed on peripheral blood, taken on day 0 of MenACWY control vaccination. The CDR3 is CASSFGFSRGNTEAFF. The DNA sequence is TGTGCCAGCAGCTTTGGTTTCAGTCGGGGGAACACTGAAGCTTTCTTT.